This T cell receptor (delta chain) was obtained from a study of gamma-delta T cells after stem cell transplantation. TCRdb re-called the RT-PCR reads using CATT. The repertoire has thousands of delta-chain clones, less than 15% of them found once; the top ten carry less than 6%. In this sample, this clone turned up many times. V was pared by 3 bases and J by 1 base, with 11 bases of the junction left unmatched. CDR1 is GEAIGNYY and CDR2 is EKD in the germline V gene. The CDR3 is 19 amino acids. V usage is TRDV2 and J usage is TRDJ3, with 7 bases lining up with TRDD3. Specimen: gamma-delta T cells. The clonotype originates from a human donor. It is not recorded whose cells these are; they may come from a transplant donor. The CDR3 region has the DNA TGTGCCTGTGACCCCCTGTACTGGGGACCTTCCTGGGACACCCGACAGATGTTTTTC. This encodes CACDPLYWGPSWDTRQMFF.